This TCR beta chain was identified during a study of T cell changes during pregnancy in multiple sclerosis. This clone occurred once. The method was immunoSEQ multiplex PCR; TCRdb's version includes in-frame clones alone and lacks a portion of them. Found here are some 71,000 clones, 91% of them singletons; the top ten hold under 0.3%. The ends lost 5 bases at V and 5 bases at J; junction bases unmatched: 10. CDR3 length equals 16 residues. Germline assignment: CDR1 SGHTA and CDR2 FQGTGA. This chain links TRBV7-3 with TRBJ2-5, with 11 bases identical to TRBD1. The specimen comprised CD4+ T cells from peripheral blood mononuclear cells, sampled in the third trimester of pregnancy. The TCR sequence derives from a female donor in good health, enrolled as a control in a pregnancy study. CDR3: CASSPMDRGPGETQYF. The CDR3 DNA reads TGTGCCAGCAGCCCTATGGACAGGGGGCCGGGGGAGACCCAGTACTTC.